The 27 T cell receptor beta chains in this list originate from one sample, sequenced in a study of cytotoxic CD8 clonotypes in ibrutinib-treated CLL. Data came from immunoSEQ multiplex PCR; TCRdb stores just in-frame clones and leaves some out. The table has over 200,000 clones, nearly 80% seen once. The sample here was PBMCs, taken after 12 months of ibrutinib treatment. These TCRs come from a human donor with chronic lymphocytic leukemia.

The J gene is TRBJ1-2, the V gene TRBV28, with 9 bases lining up with TRBD1. The CDR3 loop spans 17 amino acids. Germline-derived CDR1 and CDR2 are MDHEN and SYDVKM. The junction had 11 bases not matched to a gene; V was cut back by 6 bases and J by 0 bases. CDR3 DNA: TGTGCCAGCAGGCTAGAGAACAGGGGGCCCGCTAACTATGGCTACACCTTC. Translation: CASRLENRGPANYGYTF.

V usage is TRBV27 and J usage is TRBJ2-1, with D unresolved. The length of the CDR3 is 14 residues. V was cut by 4 bases and J by 5 bases, with 12 bases left in between. Germline V gives CDR1 MNHEY, CDR2 SMNVEV (reference sequence). CDR3 bases: TGTGCCAGCAGTTCTCAGCTCAGACACAATGAGCAGTTCTTC. Amino acids: CASSSQLRHNEQFF.

CDR3 in DNA: TGTGCTAGTGCCAGGAGGGACAGGGGGGACGAGCAGTACTTC. The encoded protein is CASARRDRGDEQYF. This chain uses TRBV12-5 with TRBJ2-7; 11 bases fit TRBD1. The CDR3 runs to 14 residues. The junction had 7 bases not matched to a gene; V was cut back by 7 bases and J by 5 bases. The germline CDR1 and CDR2 sequences are LGHNT and FRNRAP.

This chain uses TRBV7-6 with TRBJ1-5; tentatively, D is TRBD1 (6 bases). V dropped 1 base and J dropped 4 bases, with 11 bases sitting between them. Germline values: CDR1 SGHVS, CDR2 FNYEAQ. The CDR3 loop spans 15 amino acids. The CDR3 reads CASSLGYGQNQPQHF. The CDR3 region has the DNA TGTGCCAGCAGCTTAGGCTACGGACAGAATCAGCCCCAGCATTTT.

V is TRBV7-2 and J is TRBJ2-5; no definite D call. V was cut by 5 bases and J by 0 bases, with 4 bases left in between. CDR3 length: 12 amino acids. Germline-derived CDR1 and CDR2 are SGHTA and FQGNSA. In nucleotides, the CDR3 is TGTGCCAGCAGCCTGTACCAAGAGACCCAGTACTTC. As protein: CASSLYQETQYF. Combining the CDR3 with reference TRBV7-2 and TRBJ2-5 gives the whole variable domain GAGVSQSPSNKVTEKGKDVELRCDPISGHTALYWYRQSLGQGLEFLIYFQGNSAPDKSGLPSDRFSAERTGGSVSTLTIQRTQQEDSAVYLCASSLYQETQYFGPGTRLLVL.

This sequence joins TRBV30 and TRBJ1-1; D remains unclear. Per germline, CDR1 GTSNPN and CDR2 SVGIG (reference sequence). The CDR3 is 13 residues long. The V end lost 2 bases, the J end lost 5 bases, and 12 bases lay between the germline ends. CDR3 nucleotides: TGTGCCTGGAGTCCCTTTCGGGAGACTGAAGCTTTCTTT. It yields the protein CAWSPFRETEAFF.

The chain links TRBV19 to TRBJ2-5; possible D gene TRBD2, 5 bases. Germline V gene sequence: CDR1 LNHDA, CDR2 SQIVND (reference sequence). V lost 3 bases, J lost 5 bases, and 19 bases lay in between. This CDR3 spans 16 amino acids. CDR3 region: CASSIYRSSSGETQYF. The CDR3 bases are TGTGCCAGTAGTATCTATAGGAGTTCCTCGGGGGAGACCCAGTACTTC.

The chain links TRBV11-2 to TRBJ2-7; D is perhaps TRBD2 (8 bases). Germline CDR1 is SGHAT and CDR2 is FQNNGV. CDR3 length: 15 amino acids. The V end was cut by 1 base, the J end by 4 bases, with 14 bases between. The CDR3 bases are TGTGCCAGCAGCTTAGGGGACAGCGGGGGTTACGAGCAGTACTTC. Protein product: CASSLGDSGGYEQYF.

J is TRBJ2-7 and V is TRBV5-4, with 10 bases aligning to TRBD2. With V trimmed by 0 bases and J by 2 bases, 2 bases remained unmatched. The CDR3 length is 15 residues. The germline gives CDR1 SGHNT, CDR2 YYREEE (reference sequence). In nucleotides, the CDR3 is TGTGCCAGCAGCTTGGATCTAGCGGGAGCCTACGAGCAGTACTTC. It specifies CASSLDLAGAYEQYF.

J is TRBJ1-4 and V is TRBV18; the D gene is possibly TRBD1 (5 bases). Germline V CDR1 and CDR2: KGHSH, LQKENI. The CDR3 is 15 amino acids. The germline V and J ends were trimmed by 3 bases and 5 bases, with 13 bases remaining between them. CDR3 DNA sequence: TGTGCCAGCTCACCCCGCAGGGTTACGAATGAAAAACTGTTTTTT. It is translated as CASSPRRVTNEKLFF.

The chain employs TRBV5-1 and TRBJ2-7, with unresolved D. From germline, CDR1 is SGHRS and CDR2 YFSETQ. V lost 2 bases and J lost 5, with 20 bases in between. CDR3 length equals 16 residues. CDR3 sequence reads: CASSFLSTWQGNEQYF. The DNA for the CDR3 is TGCGCCAGCAGCTTCCTGAGTACCTGGCAAGGAAACGAGCAGTACTTC.

The chain has TRBV4-1 and TRBJ2-3; TRBD1 aligns across 7 bases. Germline V gene data show CDR1 as MGHRA and CDR2 as YSYEKL. The CDR3 spans 17 residues. The V and J ends lost 0 bases and 2 bases, in that order; junction bases with no gene match: 8. DNA of the CDR3: TGCGCCAGCAGCCAAGATCCCCACAGGGGAGTCACAGATACGCAGTATTTT. Translating it yields CASSQDPHRGVTDTQYF.

The CDR3 DNA follows: TGTGCCAGCAGCCCTAACAGGGGGCGCAGGGCTTTCTTT. Its protein is CASSPNRGRRAFF. V gene TRBV5-6 combines with J gene TRBJ1-1; 9 nucleotides match TRBD1. Unmatched junction bases numbered 9, after V lost 4 bases and J lost 11 bases. The CDR3 is 13 residues long. From germline, CDR1 is SGHDT and CDR2 YYEEEE.

The chain combines TRBV5-3 with TRBJ2-4; TRBD1 aligns across 11 bases. TRBV5-3 is an ORF, and what it does is uncertain. The CDR3 has 19 residues. V was pared by 2 bases and J by 1 base, with 11 bases of the junction left unmatched. In nucleotides, the CDR3 is TGTGCCAGAAGCTTTTCGGACAGGGGGCGGCGTGCGGCCAAAAACATTCAGTACTTC. It yields the protein CARSFSDRGRRAAKNIQYF.

The V gene is TRBV25-1, the J gene TRBJ2-1; D call uncertain. The CDR3 is 12 residues long. V lost 6 bases, J lost 10 bases, and 13 bases lay in between. Germline V lookup: CDR1 MGHDK, CDR2 SYGVNS. DNA of the CDR3: TGTGCCAGCAGCAACCCCCACTACGAGCAGTTCTTC. Protein: CASSNPHYEQFF.

This chain uses TRBV9 with TRBJ2-5, with TRBD2 identical over 8 bases. This CDR3 comprises 18 residues. CDR1 and CDR2 (germline): SGDLS, YYNGEE. Losses at the gene ends were 2 bases for V and 4 bases for J; bases not matched to a gene: 16. The CDR3 here is CASSVVAGAGGTSETQYF. The CDR3 DNA reads as TGTGCCAGCAGCGTTGTCGCTGGTGCGGGGGGTACCTCAGAGACCCAGTACTTC.

This clone appeared many times. The chain combines TRBV5-1 with TRBJ2-3; D possibly matches TRBD1 or TRBD2 (5 bases each). In germline, CDR1 is SGHRS, CDR2 YFSETQ. V lost 2 bases to trimming and J lost 1 base, with 17 bases between them. The CDR3 contains 17 residues. CDR3 amino acids: CASSFSSRGEGTDTQYF. In nucleotides, the CDR3 is TGCGCCAGCAGCTTCTCCTCTAGAGGGGAAGGCACAGATACGCAGTATTTT.

The chain uses TRBV6-6 and TRBJ2-2; D gene ambiguous. The V end was cut by 4 bases, the J end by 2 bases, with 14 bases between. The germline CDR1 and CDR2 sequences are MNHNY and SVGAGI (reference sequence). The CDR3 sequence is 16 residues long. This CDR3 reads CASSFTPYDNTGELFF. The CDR3 coding sequence is TGTGCCAGCAGTTTTACCCCCTACGATAACACCGGGGAGCTGTTTTTT.

This chain links TRBV15 with TRBJ1-5; tentative D call: TRBD1 (6 bases). The ends were cut back, 5 bases at V and 5 bases at J, with 13 bases in the middle. The germline V gene has CDR1 LNHNV and CDR2 YYDKDF (reference sequence). The CDR3 totals 14 residues. The CDR3 sequence is CATSRPDSHQPQHF. The DNA for the CDR3 is TGTGCCACCAGCCGACCGGACAGTCATCAGCCCCAGCATTTT.

The genes are TRBV2 and TRBJ1-5; tentative D call: TRBD1 (5 bases). Germline loops: CDR1 SNHLY, CDR2 FYNNEI. The CDR3 has 15 residues. Trimming took off 2 bases at V and 0 bases at J, with 8 bases between the two ends. The CDR3 nucleotides are TGTGCCAGCAGTGAATGGGGCAATAGCAATCAGCCCCAGCATTTT. Translating gives CASSEWGNSNQPQHF.

As for this clone: An end of the junction differs from the germline gene, which may be a read error. The genes are TRBV7-2 and TRBJ2-3; maybe TRBD2 (6 bases). Germline V CDR1 and CDR2: SGHTA, FQGNSA. The length of the CDR3 is 13 residues. CDR3 region: CAGSLGGADTQYF. CDR3 in DNA: TGTGCCGGCAGCTTAGGCGGGGCAGATACGCAGTATTTT. The whole variable domain, remainder taken from reference TRBV7-2 and TRBJ2-3, is GAGVSQSPSNKVTEKGKDVELRCDPISGHTALYWYRQSLGQGLEFLIYFQGNSAPDKSGLPSDRFSAERTGGSVSTLTIQRTQQEDSAVYLCAGSLGGADTQYFGPGTRLTVL.

This clone was recorded once. The chain joins TRBV28 to TRBJ1-2; TRBD1 might be the D (6 bases). This CDR3 is 12 amino acids long. Germline V CDR1 and CDR2: MDHEN, SYDVKM. V shed 10 bases and J shed 5 bases, with 14 bases lying between them. The CDR3 here is CATKRQAYGYTF. The CDR3 DNA sequence: TGTGCCACCAAGAGACAGGCATATGGCTACACCTTC.

The chain employs TRBV11-2 and TRBJ2-1; tentative D call: TRBD1 (5 bases). V lost 1 base and J lost 0, with 7 bases in between. CDR3 length: 15 residues. Per germline, CDR1 SGHAT and CDR2 FQNNGV. Here the CDR3 DNA reads TGTGCCAGCAGCTTAGTTACAGGCTCCTACAATGAGCAGTTCTTC. Protein sequence: CASSLVTGSYNEQFF.

This clone was picked up one time. This chain connects TRBV4-1 to TRBJ2-3, with TRBD1 identical over 7 bases. V lost 0 bases and J lost 3; bases outside the gene matches: 6. The CDR3 is 16 residues long. Germline lookup yields CDR1 MGHRA and CDR2 YSYEKL. In DNA, the CDR3 is TGCGCCAGCAGCCAAGATGTCAGGGGGTTGACAGATACGCAGTATTTT. The encoded protein is CASSQDVRGLTDTQYF.

Of note for this clone: Other DNA sequences in the same sample also yield this CDR3. The chain is built from TRBV15 and TRBJ2-5; D gene uncertain. Trimming removed 3 bases at V and 1 base at J, with 9 bases between. This CDR3 is 14 amino acids long. CDR1 LNHNV and CDR2 YYDKDF come from the germline V gene (reference sequence). The CDR3 region has the DNA TGTGCCACCAGCAGGGATCGTGGCCAAGAGACCCAGTACTTC. Encoded protein: CATSRDRGQETQYF.

The CDR3 is CASSEGGGTEAFF. DNA for the CDR3: TGTGCCAGCTCGGAGGGAGGGGGAACTGAAGCTTTCTTT. The V gene is TRBV18, the J gene TRBJ1-1; D possibly corresponds to TRBD1 (6 bases). CDR1 is KGHSH and CDR2 is LQKENI in the germline V gene. Trimming shortened V by 6 bases and J by 5 bases, and 13 bases separated the two germline ends. The CDR3 is 13 residues long.

The rearrangement joins TRBV6-8 to TRBJ2-2; D is unclear. Germline CDR1 MNHGY, CDR2 SAAAGT. V lost 0 bases and J 2 bases, leaving 13 bases between the germline ends. The CDR3 contains 17 residues. The CDR3 DNA sequence: TGTGCCAGCAGTTACTCGATAGTGGGTCTTAACACCGGGGAGCTGTTTTTT. Translation: CASSYSIVGLNTGELFF.